One sample yielded the 15 T cell receptor beta chains listed below, sequenced in a study of T cell repertoires in cytomegalovirus infection. MiXCR, run by TCRdb on the reads, gives a single entry per CDR3 protein. Of 680,000 or so distinct CDR3 sequences in the sample, roughly 36% were seen once. The sample taken for sequencing was PBMCs. The origin of the receptors is a human donor in good health (CMV status not recorded). Some clones in this sample may be carry-over from other donors' samples.

In this sample, this clonotype turned up a few times. The CDR3 DNA reads as TGTGCCTGGAGTGGGGTTACTGAGCAGTTCTTC. This codes for CAWSGVTEQFF. The V gene is TRBV30, the J gene TRBJ2-1; no definite D call. Germline V gives CDR1 GTSNPN, CDR2 SVGIG (reference sequence). The CDR3 runs to 11 residues. V lost 1 base, J lost 9 bases, and 7 bases lay in between. Combining the CDR3 with reference TRBV30 and TRBJ2-1 gives the whole variable domain SQTIHQWPATLVQPVGSPLSLECTVEGTSNPNLYWYRQAAGRGLQLLFYSVGIGQISSEVPQNLSASRPQDRQFILSSKKLLLSDSGFYLCAWSGVTEQFFGPGTRLTVL.

The chain combines TRBV19 with TRBJ1-2, with TRBD1 matching 7 bases. This CDR3 region has 12 residues. The J segment lost 6 bases and the V segment lost 9 bases, leaving 7 bases of the junction unmatched. Germline V gives CDR1 LNHDA, CDR2 SQIVND (reference sequence). CDR3 protein: CASVTGSNGYTF. Written as DNA, the CDR3 is TGTGCCAGCGTGACAGGGTCAAATGGCTACACCTTC.

Ten or more counts support this clonotype. The chain carries TRBV7-6 and TRBJ2-5; 7 nucleotides align to TRBD1. Germline V CDR1 and CDR2: SGHVS, FNYEAQ. V dropped 0 bases and J dropped 4; count of bases not matched to a gene: 5. CDR3 length: 15 residues. In DNA form, the CDR3 reads TGTGCCAGCAGCTTAGCCTCTACAGGGGTAGAGACCCAGTACTTC. It encodes CASSLASTGVETQYF.

This chain links TRBV20-1 with TRBJ1-6; D might be TRBD1 (6 bases). The germline V gene has CDR1 DFQATT and CDR2 SNEGSKA (reference sequence). The CDR3 extends over 16 amino acids. Trimming stripped 1 base from V and 8 bases from J, with 18 bases between. Written as DNA, the CDR3 is TGCAGTGCTAGAGTCCGGGACACCGGAGCGTATTCACCCCTCCACTTT. This translates into CSARVRDTGAYSPLHF.

This clonotype has only a few counts. The chain links TRBV6-1 to TRBJ2-1; no definite D call. This CDR3 has 15 amino acids. Germline V gene sequence: CDR1 MNHNS, CDR2 SASEGT. V lost 4 bases and J 4 bases, leaving 14 bases between the germline ends. The chain's CDR3 is CASSVGRKIYNEQFF. DNA for the CDR3: TGTGCCAGCAGTGTGGGCCGGAAAATTTACAATGAGCAGTTCTTC.

This clonotype was observed a handful of times. This chain links TRBV7-9 with TRBJ1-1; perhaps TRBD1 as D (5 bases). The CDR3 consists of 12 residues. V lost 3 bases and J 8 bases, leaving 10 bases between the germline ends. The germline CDR1 and CDR2 sequences are SEHNR and FQNEAQ (reference sequence). CDR3 DNA sequence: TGTGCCAGCAGCTTGGGGACCATGGAAGCTTTCTTT. As protein: CASSLGTMEAFF.

The chain couples TRBV28 to TRBJ2-5; tentatively, D is TRBD1 (5 bases). V dropped 8 bases and J dropped 4 bases, with 11 bases sitting between them. This CDR3 has 12 amino acids. The germline V gene encodes CDR1 MDHEN and CDR2 SYDVKM. CDR3 protein: CASGQGSETQYF. The CDR3 DNA is TGTGCCAGCGGGCAGGGCTCAGAGACCCAGTACTTC.

This clonotype appeared a few times. CDR3: CASSLTPGHNTGELFF. CDR3 coding DNA: TGTGCCAGTAGCCTAACACCGGGACACAACACCGGGGAGCTGTTTTTT. This chain links TRBV19 with TRBJ2-2; D is perhaps TRBD1 (6 bases). This CDR3 is built from 16 residues. The V gene lost 6 bases and the J gene lost 2 bases, with 16 bases spanning the gap. Per the germline V gene, CDR1 is LNHDA and CDR2 is SQIVND (reference sequence).

In this sample, this clonotype turned up a few times. The chain has TRBV7-2 and TRBJ2-1, with TRBD1 as a possible D gene (7 bases). The CDR3 covers 15 residues. Trimming removed 3 bases at V and 10 bases at J, with 19 bases between. Germline V CDR1 and CDR2: SGHTA, FQGNSA. CDR3 sequence: CASSLVTGAGREQFF. CDR3 coding DNA: TGTGCCAGCAGCTTGGTTACAGGGGCGGGGAGGGAGCAGTTCTTC.

The chain employs TRBV28 and TRBJ2-5; TRBD1 aligns across 10 bases. This CDR3 comprises 17 residues. The V gene end was trimmed by 1 base and the J gene end by 2 bases; junction bases not matched to a gene: 7. Germline V gene lookup returns CDR1 MDHEN and CDR2 SYDVKM. DNA for the CDR3: TGTGCCAGCAGTTTATCGCTGGTGGGACAGGGGCAAGAGACCCAGTACTTC. Its translation: CASSLSLVGQGQETQYF. Variable domain in full (rest from reference TRBV28 and TRBJ2-5): DVKVTQSSRYLVKRTGEKVFLECVQDMDHENMFWYRQDPGLGLRLIYFSYDVKMKEKGDIPEGYSVSREKKERFSLILESASTNQTSMYLCASSLSLVGQGQETQYFGPGTRLLVL.

The chain employs TRBV7-9 and TRBJ2-5, with 9 bases that match TRBD1. The CDR3 extends over 15 amino acids. Germline CDR1 and CDR2: SEHNR and FQNEAQ (reference sequence). Trimming took 3 bases from V and 5 from J; bases not matched to a gene: 7. The CDR3 DNA reads TGTGCCAGCAGCTTCCTACAGGGGGCTGCGGAGACCCAGTACTTC. Translated, it gives CASSFLQGAAETQYF.

This clonotype was observed a few times. The chain is built from TRBV20-1 and TRBJ1-1; a possible D gene is TRBD1 (5 bases). CDR3 length: 17 amino acids. CDR1 DFQATT and CDR2 SNEGSKA come from the germline V gene (reference sequence). The V and J ends lost 0 bases and 0 bases respectively, with 17 bases between them. CDR3 bases: TGCAGTGCTAGAGATGTTGGCGGGGGGTCGATGAACACTGAAGCTTTCTTT. It translates to CSARDVGGGSMNTEAFF.

To note about this clonotype: A junction boundary mismatches the germline segment, possibly from a read error. The chain couples TRBV27 to TRBJ2-7, with D perhaps being TRBD1 or TRBD2 (5 bases each). The CDR3 is 14 residues long. The V gene's germline CDR1 is MNHEY and CDR2 SMNVEV (reference sequence). The CDR3 spells CVSSQKWDLPEQYF. DNA for the CDR3: TGTGTCAGCAGTCAAAAATGGGACCTTCCGGAGCAGTACTTC.

The rearrangement joins TRBV7-8 to TRBJ1-5; 8 bases map to TRBD1. The CDR3 sequence is 17 residues long. Trimming cost V 5 bases and J 3 bases; bases outside gene matches: 12. Germline CDR1 is SGHVS and CDR2 is FQNEAQ. CDR3 coding DNA: TGTGCCAGCAGCATAGGACAGGGAACTCGGGCCAATCAGCCCCAGCATTTT. Its translation is CASSIGQGTRANQPQHF.

The genes are TRBV7-9 and TRBJ2-7, with a weak D call TRBD1 (6 bases). V gave up 4 bases and J gave up 4 bases, with 17 bases separating them. Germline-derived CDR1 and CDR2 are SEHNR and FQNEAQ (reference sequence). There are 15 residues in the CDR3. Here the CDR3 reads CASSYLNWTVYEQYF. In nucleotides, the CDR3 is TGTGCCAGCAGCTATTTAAATTGGACAGTATACGAGCAGTACTTC. Looking up the rest from reference TRBV7-9 and TRBJ2-7 gives the full variable domain: DTGVSQNPRHKITKRGQNVTFRCDPISEHNRLYWYRQTLGQGPEFLTYFQNEAQLEKSRLLSDRFSAERPKGSFSTLEIQRTEQGDSAMYLCASSYLNWTVYEQYFGPGTRLTVT.